These 8 T cell receptor beta chains share one sample of origin, sequenced in a study of cytomegalovirus exposure and HLA in healthy donors (dated by TCRdb to 2015 to 2018). Libraries were constructed by the immunoSEQ multiplex PCR assay. A mixture of 60 forward primers for TCR Vbeta segments and 13 reverse primers for TCR Jbeta segments was used in the multiplex PCR. TCRdb holds this immuneACCESS table with in-frame rearrangements only. Some clones are missing; in checked studies, unresolved V genes explain under half, and the rest has no known cause. Present in this sample are 180,000 or so clones, 75% to 85% of which were seen just once. The ten biggest clones cover less than 2.5% of the sample. Material for sequencing was PBMCs. Receptors originate from a woman aged 45-65 years in good health and CMV-seronegative.

CDR3 DNA sequence: TGTGCCAGCACCAATCCAGGGAGCAATCAGCCCCAGCATTTT. It codes for CASTNPGSNQPQHF. The chain links TRBV6-5 to TRBJ1-5, with D perhaps TRBD1 (5 bases). Deletions cut 7 bases from V and 1 base from J, with 11 bases between. This CDR3 contains 14 residues. In germline, CDR1 is MNHEY, CDR2 SVGAGI.

The V call is TRBV2, the J call TRBJ1-1; tentative D call: TRBD1 (5 bases). V gave up 7 bases and J gave up 1 base, with 16 bases separating them. This CDR3 comprises 15 residues. The V gene's germline CDR1 is SNHLY and CDR2 FYNNEI. CDR3: CASTEVGHPNTEAFF. The CDR3 DNA reads TGTGCCAGCACCGAGGTCGGACATCCGAACACTGAAGCTTTCTTT. The variable domain in full, completed from reference TRBV2 and TRBJ1-1, reads EPEVTQTPSHQVTQMGQEVILRCVPISNHLYFYWYRQILGQKVEFLVSFYNNEISEKSEIFDDQFSVERPDGSNFTLKIRSTKLEDSAMYFCASTEVGHPNTEAFFGQGTRLTVV.

The CDR3 nucleotides read TGTGCCAGCAGCCCCGACAGGGGAGGAGGGGAGCTGTTTTTT. It encodes CASSPDRGGGELFF. The chain recombines TRBV2 with TRBJ2-2; 8 nucleotides line up with TRBD1. The germline CDR1 and CDR2 sequences are SNHLY and FYNNEI. This CDR3 region has 14 residues. V shed 6 bases, J shed 8 bases, and the junction held 8 bases outside the gene matches.

The genes are TRBV28 and TRBJ2-1; 7 nucleotides match TRBD1. The V segment lost 6 bases and the J segment 2 bases; nucleotides outside the gene matches: 4. CDR1 MDHEN and CDR2 SYDVKM come from the germline V gene. The length of the CDR3 is 14 residues. CDR3 bases: TGTGCCAGCAGATCGGGACAGACCTACAATGAGCAGTTCTTC. It yields the protein CASRSGQTYNEQFF.

V gene TRBV7-8 combines with J gene TRBJ1-2; unclear D gene. The CDR3 consists of 13 residues. Trimming stripped 5 bases from V and 1 base from J, with 8 bases between. The germline V gene has CDR1 SGHVS and CDR2 FQNEAQ. CDR3 region: CASSLQSNYGYTF. Written as DNA, the CDR3 is TGTGCCAGCAGCCTACAGAGTAACTATGGCTACACCTTC. Together with reference TRBV7-8 and TRBJ1-2, the CDR3 gives the full variable domain: GAGVSQSPRYKVAKRGQDVALRCDPISGHVSLFWYQQALGQGPEFLTYFQNEAQLDKSGLPSDRFFAERPEGSVSTLKIQRTQQEDSAVYLCASSLQSNYGYTFGSGTRLTVV.

This clone was recorded once. The gene calls are TRBV5-5 and TRBJ2-5, with TRBD2 matching over 11 bases. CDR3 size: 17 residues. J was trimmed by 5 bases and V by 0 bases; bases with no gene match: 9. CDR1 and CDR2 from the germline V gene are SGHKS and YYEKEE (reference sequence). Written as DNA, the CDR3 is TGTGCCAGCAGCTTGGGGGCTAGCGGGGGGTATCGGGAGACCCAGTACTTC. Translated: CASSLGASGGYRETQYF.

This clone was observed a handful of times. The chain carries TRBV7-2 and TRBJ1-5; 9 nucleotides match TRBD1. Germline V lookup: CDR1 SGHTA, CDR2 FQGNSA. This CDR3 comprises 15 residues. V gave up 5 bases and J gave up 0 bases; unmatched junction bases: 2. For the CDR3, the DNA is TGTGCCAGCAGCCAGGACAGGGGTAGCAATCAGCCCCAGCATTTT. Its translation: CASSQDRGSNQPQHF.

J is TRBJ1-1 and V is TRBV7-2; possible D gene TRBD1, 5 bases. V was shortened by 4 bases and J by 0 bases, with 6 bases between the two germline ends. This CDR3 has 13 residues. Germline assignment: CDR1 SGHTA and CDR2 FQGNSA. The CDR3 protein is CASSSGMNTEAFF. CDR3 nucleotide sequence: TGTGCCAGCAGCTCAGGGATGAACACTGAAGCTTTCTTT.